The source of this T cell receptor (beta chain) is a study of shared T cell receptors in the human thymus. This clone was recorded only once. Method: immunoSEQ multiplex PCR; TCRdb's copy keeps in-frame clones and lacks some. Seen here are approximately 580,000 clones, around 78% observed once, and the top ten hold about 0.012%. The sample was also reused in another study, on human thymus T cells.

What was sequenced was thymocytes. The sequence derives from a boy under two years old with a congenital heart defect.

This CDR3 is CASSFNRDEQYF. The DNA of the CDR3 is TGTGCCAGCAGTTTCAACCGCGACGAGCAGTACTTC. The chain carries TRBV7-9 and TRBJ2-7; D unclear. The germline V gene encodes CDR1 SEHNR and CDR2 FQNEAQ (reference sequence). The CDR3 length is 12 residues. Trimming removed 6 bases at V and 5 bases at J, with 11 bases between.